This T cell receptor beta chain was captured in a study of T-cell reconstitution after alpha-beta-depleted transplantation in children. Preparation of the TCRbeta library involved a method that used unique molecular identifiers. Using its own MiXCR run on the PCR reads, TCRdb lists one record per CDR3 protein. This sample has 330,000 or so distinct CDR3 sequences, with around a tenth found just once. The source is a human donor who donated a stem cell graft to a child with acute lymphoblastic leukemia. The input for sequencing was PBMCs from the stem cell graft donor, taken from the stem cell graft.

CDR3 DNA sequence: TGTGCCAGCAGCTTAGGTTGGGGGGACAGGCGCCACTCCTACGAGCAGTACTTC. It yields the protein CASSLGWGDRRHSYEQYF. The V call is TRBV7-6, the J call TRBJ2-7, with TRBD1 identical over 8 bases. The germline V gene encodes CDR1 SGHVS and CDR2 FNYEAQ. J was trimmed by 0 bases and V by 1 base; bases with no gene match: 11. CDR3 length: 18 residues.